Included here is one T cell receptor beta chain sequence, with context. This CDR3 contains 17 residues. With 0 bases clipped from V and 3 bases from J, the junction kept 7 bases outside the gene matches. Germline lookup yields CDR1 LGHNA and CDR2 YSLEER. Here immunoSEQ multiplex PCR was the method, and the copy in TCRdb shows in-frame clones only, minus some. The data contain under 90,000 clones, just under 95% of them singletons. The entry originates in a study of T cell changes during pregnancy in multiple sclerosis. This receptor was taken from a female donor in good health, enrolled as a control in a pregnancy study. Here the sequenced sample was peripheral blood, taken after pregnancy. The chain recombines TRBV4-3 with TRBJ2-3; 9 nucleotides align to TRBD2. This CDR3 is CASSQDLVSGSTDTQYF. In DNA, the CDR3 is TGCGCCAGCAGCCAAGATCTCGTTAGCGGGAGTACAGATACGCAGTATTTT.